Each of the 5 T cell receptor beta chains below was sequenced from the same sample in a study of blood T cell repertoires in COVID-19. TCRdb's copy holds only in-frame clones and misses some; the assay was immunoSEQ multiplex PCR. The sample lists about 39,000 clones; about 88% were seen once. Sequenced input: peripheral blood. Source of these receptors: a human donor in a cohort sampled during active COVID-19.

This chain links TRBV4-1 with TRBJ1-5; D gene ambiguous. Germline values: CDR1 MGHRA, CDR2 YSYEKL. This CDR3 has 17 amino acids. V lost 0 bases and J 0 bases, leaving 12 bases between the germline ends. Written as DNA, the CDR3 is TGCGCCAGCAGCCAAGATTTAGGCTACTATAGCAATCAGCCCCAGCATTTT. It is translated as CASSQDLGYYSNQPQHF.

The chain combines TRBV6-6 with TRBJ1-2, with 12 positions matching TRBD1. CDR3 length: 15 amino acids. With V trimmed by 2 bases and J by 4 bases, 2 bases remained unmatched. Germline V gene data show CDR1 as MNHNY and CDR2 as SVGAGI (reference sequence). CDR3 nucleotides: TGTGCCAGCAGTTACGGGACAGGGGGCCCCTATGGCTACACCTTC. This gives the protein CASSYGTGGPYGYTF.

The chain's CDR3 is CAISGLQGSNQPQHF. The CDR3 coding sequence is TGTGCCATCAGTGGGCTACAGGGTAGCAATCAGCCCCAGCATTTT. The chain employs TRBV10-3 and TRBJ1-5; a weak D match, TRBD1 (6 bases). Deletions cut 4 bases from V and 0 bases from J, with 10 bases between. This CDR3 region has 15 residues. CDR1 and CDR2 (germline): ENHRY, SYGVKD.

This CDR3 reads CSDRAVGTGNNYGYTF. The CDR3 DNA follows: TGCAGCGATCGAGCAGTGGGGACAGGGAATAACTATGGCTACACCTTC. The chain joins TRBV29-1 to TRBJ1-2; 9 bases map to TRBD1. This CDR3 region has 16 residues. CDR1 SQVTM and CDR2 ANQGSEA come from the germline V gene. Germline trimming cut 7 bases from V and 1 base from J; bases unmatched to any gene: 13.

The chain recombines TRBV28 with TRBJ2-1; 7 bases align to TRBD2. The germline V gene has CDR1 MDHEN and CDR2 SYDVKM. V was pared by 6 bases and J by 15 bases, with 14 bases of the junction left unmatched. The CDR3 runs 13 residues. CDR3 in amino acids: CASSLSGAWRSFF. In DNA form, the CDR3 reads TGTGCCAGCAGCTTGAGCGGGGCCTGGCGATCGTTCTTC.